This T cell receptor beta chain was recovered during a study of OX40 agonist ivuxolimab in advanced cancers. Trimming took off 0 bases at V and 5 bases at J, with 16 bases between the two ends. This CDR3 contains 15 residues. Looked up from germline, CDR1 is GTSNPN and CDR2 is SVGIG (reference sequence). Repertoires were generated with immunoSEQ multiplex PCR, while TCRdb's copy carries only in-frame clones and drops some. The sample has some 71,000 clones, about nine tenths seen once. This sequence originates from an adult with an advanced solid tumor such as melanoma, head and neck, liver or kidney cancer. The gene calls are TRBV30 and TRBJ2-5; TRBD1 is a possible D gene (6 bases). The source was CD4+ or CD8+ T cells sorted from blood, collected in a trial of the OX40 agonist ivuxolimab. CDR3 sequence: CAWSVRTGILETQYF. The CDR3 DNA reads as TGTGCCTGGAGTGTACGTACAGGGATTTTGGAGACCCAGTACTTC.